This T cell receptor (beta chain) was found in a study of CD8 T cells in ankylosing spondylitis. General study findings and limits: Ankylosing spondylitis blood seemed to carry a telltale TCR beta motif made of under ten highly homologous variants.

Remarks on this clonotype: Its antigen is still unknown.

One entry per CDR3 protein results from TCRdb running MiXCR on the 5' RACE reads. This sample has hundreds of thousands of distinct CDR3 sequences; about an eighth occur once, and the top ten carry about 0.5%. The length of the CDR3 is 13 residues. Per the germline V gene, CDR1 is SQVTM and CDR2 is ANQGSEA. V was trimmed by 4 bases and J by 3 bases, leaving 13 bases between them. The source material was blood, either unsorted or a sorted T cell fraction (not recorded which). This chain links TRBV29-1 with TRBJ2-7; D gene unclear. The receptor's source is a male donor with ankylosing spondylitis. The CDR3 DNA is TGCAGCGTTGGGCGGCACCTCGGCTACGAGCAGTACTTC. Residues: CSVGRHLGYEQYF.